Listed below are T cell receptor beta chains from one sample, sequenced in a study of blood T cell repertoires in COVID-19. Assay: immunoSEQ multiplex PCR; the TCRdb copy retains only in-frame clones and omits some. The sample gives under 300,000 clones, around 90% of which show up once; 0.94% is in the top ten. The source material was peripheral blood. The receptors shown here come from a woman aged 40 to 50 who had recovered from COVID-19. Both conserved end residues are part of each CDR3. The D gene is left open where the match is weak. Clone size is shown for a subset of rows, as once, few, many or a class of expanded clone.

D gene,clone size,CDR3 length,V gene,J gene,CDR3 protein,CDR3 DNA
NA,NA,14,TRBV19,TRBJ2-7,CASSPRTASYEQYF,TGTGCCAGTAGTCCCCGGACAGCTTCCTACGAGCAGTACTTC
TRBD1,NA,15,TRBV18,TRBJ1-1,CASSPLQGGDTEAFF,TGTGCCAGCTCACCATTACAGGGGGGGGACACTGAAGCTTTCTTT
TRBD2,NA,16,TRBV7-6,TRBJ2-7,CASSRSGSGDSYEQYF,TGTGCCAGCAGCCGTAGCGGGAGCGGGGATTCCTACGAGCAGTACTTC
TRBD2,NA,15,TRBV5-8,TRBJ2-3,CASSTTSGVLDTQYF,TGTGCCAGCAGCACGACTAGCGGGGTTCTGGATACGCAGTATTTT
NA,NA,12,TRBV6-2/TRBV6-3,TRBJ1-1,CASSVMNTEAFF,TGTGCCAGCAGCGTAATGAACACTGAAGCTTTCTTT
NA,NA,12,TRBV28,TRBJ1-2,CASLQLNYGYTF,TGTGCCAGTTTACAGCTTAACTATGGCTACACCTTC
TRBD2,NA,13,TRBV7-2,TRBJ2-7,CASRGSGIYEQYF,TGTGCCAGCCGGGGGAGCGGGATATACGAGCAGTACTTC
TRBD1,NA,15,TRBV18,TRBJ1-5,CASSPDRVSNQPQHF,TGTGCCAGCTCACCGGACAGGGTTAGCAATCAGCCCCAGCATTTT
TRBD1,NA,13,TRBV19,TRBJ2-5,CASSTGGGETQYF,TGTGCCAGCTCGACAGGGGGCGGGGAGACCCAGTACTTC
NA,NA,14,TRBV18,TRBJ2-1,CASSPGTGGRGQFF,TGTGCCAGCTCACCCGGAACGGGGGGCCGCGGGCAGTTCTTC
TRBD2,NA,14,TRBV27,TRBJ2-7,CASNVAGAAGEQYF,TGTGCCAGCAATGTAGCGGGAGCGGCGGGAGAGCAGTACTTC
NA,NA,17,TRBV27,TRBJ2-6,CASRGGRGTSGANVLTF,TGTGCCAGCAGAGGGGGTCGTGGGACCTCTGGGGCCAACGTCCTGACTTTC
TRBD1,few,17,TRBV7-2,TRBJ1-2,CASSLVGTGANDYGYTF,TGTGCCAGCAGCTTAGTGGGGACAGGGGCGAATGACTATGGCTACACCTTC
NA,NA,13,TRBV24-1,TRBJ1-1,CATSDPLSTEAFF,TGTGCCACCAGTGACCCCTTGAGCACTGAAGCTTTCTTT
TRBD2,NA,15,TRBV7-9,TRBJ2-7,CASSLGLGGTYEQYF,TGTGCCAGCAGCTTAGGATTGGGAGGGACCTACGAGCAGTACTTC
NA,NA,15,TRBV18,TRBJ1-4,CASSPPGELGEKLFF,TGTGCCAGCTCACCACCCGGGGAACTTGGTGAAAAACTGTTTTTT
NA,NA,14,TRBV24-1,TRBJ2-5,CATSRTAAQETQYF,TGTGCCACCAGCCGGACAGCCGCCCAAGAGACCCAGTACTTC
NA,NA,16,TRBV5-1,TRBJ2-5,CASRPPGAAGAGTQYF,TGCGCCAGCAGACCTCCCGGGGCCGCGGGGGCCGGGACCCAGTACTTC
TRBD2,NA,16,TRBV18,TRBJ2-1,CASSPGTSGTYNEQFF,TGTGCCAGCTCACCAGGGACTAGCGGGACCTACAATGAGCAGTTCTTC
NA,NA,15,TRBV10-3,TRBJ1-1,CAISEPRAGNTEAFF,TGTGCCATCAGTGAGCCCCGTGCAGGGAACACTGAAGCTTTCTTT
TRBD2,NA,15,TRBV5-1,TRBJ2-3,CASTPSGRIWDTQYF,TGCGCCAGCACTCCTAGCGGGAGAATTTGGGATACGCAGTATTTT
NA,NA,14,TRBV6-4,TRBJ2-2,CASRTDSITGELFF,TGTGCCAGCAGAACGGACAGCATCACCGGGGAGCTGTTTTTT
NA,NA,16,TRBV11-2,TRBJ2-2,CASSLKGSGNTGELFF,TGTGCCAGCAGCTTAAAGGGTAGCGGAAACACCGGGGAGCTGTTTTTT
TRBD1,NA,14,TRBV5-1,TRBJ2-2,CASNPTGGAGELFF,TGCGCCAGCAACCCGACAGGGGGGGCCGGGGAGCTGTTTTTT
TRBD2,NA,20,TRBV23-1,TRBJ2-2,CASLDSAGLAGGSVTGELFF,TGCGCCAGCTTGGACAGCGCGGGACTAGCGGGAGGCTCGGTCACCGGGGAGCTGTTTTTT
TRBD1,NA,18,TRBV3-1/TRBV3-2,TRBJ2-7,CASSLDRGNWIGSYEQYF,TGTGCCAGCAGCCTCGACAGGGGGAATTGGATAGGTTCCTACGAGCAGTACTTC
NA,NA,16,TRBV6-6,TRBJ2-1,CASSYSNPALGGEQFF,TGTGCCAGCAGTTACTCGAACCCCGCGCTCGGCGGCGAGCAGTTCTTC
TRBD2,NA,14,TRBV27,TRBJ2-2,CASSVGGRAGELFF,TGTGCCAGCAGCGTCGGCGGGAGAGCCGGGGAGCTGTTTTTT
NA,NA,12,TRBV9,TRBJ1-3,CASSGFGNTIYF,TGTGCCAGCTCAGGGTTCGGAAACACCATATATTTT
TRBD2,once,16,TRBV30,TRBJ2-7,CAWSGIGGSGRGEQYF,TGTGCCTGGAGTGGTATTGGGGGAAGCGGGAGGGGCGAGCAGTACTTC
NA,NA,15,TRBV18,TRBJ2-1,CASSQGGLGHNEQFF,TGTGCCAGCTCTCAGGGGGGACTAGGGCACAATGAGCAGTTCTTC
TRBD2,NA,15,TRBV6-2/TRBV6-3,TRBJ2-1,CASSSPSSGNNEQFF,TGTGCCAGCAGCTCACCCTCTAGCGGCAACAATGAGCAGTTCTTC
TRBD1,NA,14,TRBV19,TRBJ2-2,CASSRQGTTGELFF,TGTGCCAGTAGTAGACAGGGAACGACCGGGGAGCTGTTTTTT
NA,NA,19,TRBV19,TRBJ2-1,CATQGGTGVTTLSYNEQFF,TGTGCCACCCAGGGAGGAACGGGGGTTACTACGCTTTCCTACAATGAGCAGTTCTTC
NA,once,12,TRBV27,TRBJ1-2,CASVSADYGYTF,TGTGCCAGCGTGTCCGCGGACTATGGCTACACCTTC
TRBD2,NA,13,TRBV11-3,TRBJ2-1,CASTSGSRDEQFF,TGTGCCAGCACTAGCGGGAGTAGGGATGAGCAGTTCTTC
TRBD2,NA,19,TRBV14,TRBJ2-6,CASSPRTSGPFSGANVLTF,TGTGCCAGCAGCCCCCGGACTAGCGGGCCATTCTCTGGGGCCAACGTCCTGACTTTC
TRBD1,NA,17,TRBV28,TRBJ1-6,CASSPPGTGVRNSPLHF,TGTGCCAGCAGTCCGCCAGGGACAGGGGTGAGGAATTCACCCCTCCACTTT
TRBD1,few,17,TRBV27,TRBJ1-6,CASRTGGSGSGNSPLHF,TGTGCCAGTAGGACAGGGGGATCCGGATCGGGGAATTCACCCCTCCACTTT
NA,NA,15,TRBV27,TRBJ2-3,CASSLRLVGPDTQYF,TGTGCCAGCAGTTTACGACTAGTAGGGCCAGATACGCAGTATTTT